This TCR beta chain was identified during a study of T cell repertoires in cytomegalovirus infection. Overall study context: CMV infection and matching HLA type were both indicated by public TCR beta signatures.

The germline V and J ends were trimmed by 0 bases and 6 bases, with 13 bases remaining between them. CDR1 LNHDA and CDR2 SQIVND come from the germline V gene (reference sequence). The CDR3 has 15 amino acids. Details on this clonotype: Its specificity is not known.

TCRdb passed the reads through MiXCR, listing each CDR3 protein once. The profile shows just under 550,000 distinct CDR3 sequences, around a quarter of them singletons. Study results and limitations: Using cumulative public TCR beta family frequency, the authors identified those who carried CMV together with the relevant HLA. Ex vivo, HLA-C-restricted CMV-specific TCR beta clonotypes prevailed over the rest of the response.

V gene TRBV19 combines with J gene TRBJ2-3, with a weak D call TRBD2 (6 bases). Sequencing was done on a sample of PBMCs. The TCR originated in a human donor in good health (CMV status not recorded). Some clones in this sample may be carry-over from other donors' samples. CDR3 protein: CASSIERGGRDTQYF. CDR3 bases: TGTGCCAGTAGTATAGAGAGAGGAGGGAGGGATACGCAGTATTTT.